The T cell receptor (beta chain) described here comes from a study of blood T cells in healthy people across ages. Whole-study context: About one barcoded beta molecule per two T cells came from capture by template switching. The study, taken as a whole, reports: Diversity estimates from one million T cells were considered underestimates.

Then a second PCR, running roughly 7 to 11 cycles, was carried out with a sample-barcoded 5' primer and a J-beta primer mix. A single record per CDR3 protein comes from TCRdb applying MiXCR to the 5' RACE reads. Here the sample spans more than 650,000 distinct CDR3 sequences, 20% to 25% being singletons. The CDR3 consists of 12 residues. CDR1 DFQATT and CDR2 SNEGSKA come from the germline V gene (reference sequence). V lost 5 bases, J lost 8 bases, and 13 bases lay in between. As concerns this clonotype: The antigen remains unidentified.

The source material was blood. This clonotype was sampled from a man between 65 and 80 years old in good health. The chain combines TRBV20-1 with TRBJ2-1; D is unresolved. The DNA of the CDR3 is TGCAGTGCTGAACCTTCTACGGATGAGCAGTTCTTC. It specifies CSAEPSTDEQFF.